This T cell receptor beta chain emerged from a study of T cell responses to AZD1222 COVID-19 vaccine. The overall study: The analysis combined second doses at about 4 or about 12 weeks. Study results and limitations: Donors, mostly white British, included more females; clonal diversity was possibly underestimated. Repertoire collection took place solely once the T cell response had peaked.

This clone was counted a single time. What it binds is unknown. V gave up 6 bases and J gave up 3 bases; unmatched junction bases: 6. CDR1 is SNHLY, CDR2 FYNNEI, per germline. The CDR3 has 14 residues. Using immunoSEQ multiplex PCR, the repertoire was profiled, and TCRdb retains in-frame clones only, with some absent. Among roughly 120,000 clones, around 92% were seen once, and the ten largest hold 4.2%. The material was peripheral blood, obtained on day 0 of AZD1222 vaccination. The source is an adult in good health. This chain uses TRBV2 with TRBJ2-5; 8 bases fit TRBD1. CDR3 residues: CASSFGQGEETQYF. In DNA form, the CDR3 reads TGTGCCAGCAGCTTTGGACAGGGTGAAGAGACCCAGTACTTC.